A selection of T cell receptor beta chains follows, all from one sample in a study of cytomegalovirus exposure and HLA in healthy donors. The table came from immunoSEQ multiplex PCR; TCRdb's copy has only in-frame clones and leaves some out. Seen in this sample are 150,000 to 200,000 clones; the ten most common clones hold 2.1%. The sample consisted of PBMCs. Receptor source: a man aged 25 to 40 in good health and CMV-seronegative. Each CDR3 is given without its conserved first and last residue. Each record gives: V gene, J gene, CDR3 protein.

>TRBV28|TRBJ2-1
ASSLGGGEQF
>TRBV6-5|TRBJ2-3
ASSYSGGTDTQY
>TRBV7-8|TRBJ1-1
ASSRIDMNTEAF
>TRBV5-1|TRBJ2-7
ASSWDFRSGRALDEQY
>TRBV5-1|TRBJ1-2
ASSEGQAAGYT
>TRBV6-1|TRBJ1-1
ASSDRARPNTEAF
>TRBV5-1|TRBJ2-5
ASSLNPASQETQY
>TRBV5-1|TRBJ2-1
ASSLQDPSYNEQF
>TRBV5-1|TRBJ1-6
ASSTGQAESSYNSPLH
>TRBV7-9|TRBJ1-2
ASSPRVPYGYT
>TRBV6-4|TRBJ2-3
ASSPTGEADTQY
>TRBV28|TRBJ2-7
ASSVVSGGTHEQY
>TRBV10-3|TRBJ2-5
AISDKGARSETQY
>TRBV7-6|TRBJ2-2
ASSLWSSGRGTGELF
>TRBV2|TRBJ2-5
ASSVGLAGGFETQY
>TRBV10-3|TRBJ2-6
AISEIAGGTGANVLT
>TRBV5-1|TRBJ1-1
ASSSSTGGTEAF
>TRBV5-4|TRBJ2-7
ASSLEGLAGGRRAPYEQY
>TRBV6-5|TRBJ1-2
ASSYSAETNYGYT
>TRBV4-2|TRBJ2-7
ASSQDLSYEQY
>TRBV14|.
ASSQALTGVGEQY
>TRBV10-2|TRBJ2-1
ASSEGTSGNNEQF
>TRBV28|TRBJ1-6
ASSLSAGRNSPLH
>TRBV20-1|TRBJ2-7
SVRGPYEQY
>TRBV11-3|TRBJ2-5
ASSLGGSQETQY
>TRBV5-4|TRBJ2-3
ASSLGNGRTDTQY
>TRBV10-2|TRBJ1-5
ASSGRQSEGNQPQH
>TRBV4-1|TRBJ2-5
ASSQEVSSGKQETQY
>TRBV6-1|TRBJ1-1
ASIRTPGETEAF
>TRBV5-8|TRBJ2-3
ASSLAGTSGSTDTQY
>TRBV6-5|TRBJ1-2
ASSYSTLGGGGYT
>TRBV6-4|TRBJ1-2
ASSDSAGYGYT
>TRBV7-9|TRBJ2-2
ASSLVDTFTGELF
>TRBV5-4|TRBJ1-4
ASTLRYSGDNEKLF
>TRBV15|TRBJ2-5
ATSVQRGETQY
>TRBV5-1|TRBJ1-2
ASSLTSNYGYT
>TRBV11-3|TRBJ2-1
ASSSAVVAGPYNEQF
>TRBV19|TRBJ1-5
ASSIGQVTQPQH